This is a list of T cell receptor beta chains from one sample in a study of blood T cells in healthy people across ages. TCRdb re-called the 5' RACE reads through MiXCR, storing one row per CDR3 protein. The sample includes around 1.1 million distinct CDR3 sequences, more than 30% seen only once; the top ten take 10% to 15%. Sample: blood. These receptors were collected from a man between 18 and 35 years old in good health. CDR3s include the opening cysteine and the closing phenylalanine or tryptophan. Each record gives: V gene, CDR3 protein.

v_call: TRBV20-1
cdr3_aa: CSVALAGGSSYNEQFF

v_call: TRBV29-1
cdr3_aa: CSVPGTGFAGELFF

v_call: TRBV7-2
cdr3_aa: CASSLVWVAPYEQYF

v_call: TRBV4-2
cdr3_aa: CASSQEGLSTDTQYF

v_call: TRBV7-2
cdr3_aa: CASSLRWMGVDEQFF

v_call: TRBV6-6
cdr3_aa: CASSYSGLAGGYNEQFF

v_call: TRBV5-1
cdr3_aa: CASSRDRGTYSNQPQHF

v_call: TRBV6-2/TRBV6-3
cdr3_aa: CASSRRQGYGYTF

v_call: TRBV6-2/TRBV6-3
cdr3_aa: CASSWGTGGPLISNEQFF

v_call: TRBV13
cdr3_aa: CASSLGLRQGSHGGYTF

v_call: TRBV18
cdr3_aa: CASSKTSGGASTDTQYF

v_call: TRBV7-9
cdr3_aa: CASTSGLAATDTQYF

v_call: TRBV29-1
cdr3_aa: CSAERGTGDYGYTF

v_call: TRBV20-1
cdr3_aa: CSARESIDRNTEAFF

v_call: TRBV2
cdr3_aa: CASSAPDRAVTYNEQFF

v_call: TRBV6-5
cdr3_aa: CASKDLRGHGYTF

v_call: TRBV15
cdr3_aa: CAASRSRVDYEQYF

v_call: TRBV6-2/TRBV6-3
cdr3_aa: CASTRLGYNEQFF

v_call: TRBV9
cdr3_aa: CASSVDGEYGYTF

v_call: TRBV7-8
cdr3_aa: CASSVSPYSPLHF

v_call: TRBV7-2
cdr3_aa: CASSLALGGGANEQFF

v_call: TRBV4-3
cdr3_aa: CASSQDLGQGGEPQHF